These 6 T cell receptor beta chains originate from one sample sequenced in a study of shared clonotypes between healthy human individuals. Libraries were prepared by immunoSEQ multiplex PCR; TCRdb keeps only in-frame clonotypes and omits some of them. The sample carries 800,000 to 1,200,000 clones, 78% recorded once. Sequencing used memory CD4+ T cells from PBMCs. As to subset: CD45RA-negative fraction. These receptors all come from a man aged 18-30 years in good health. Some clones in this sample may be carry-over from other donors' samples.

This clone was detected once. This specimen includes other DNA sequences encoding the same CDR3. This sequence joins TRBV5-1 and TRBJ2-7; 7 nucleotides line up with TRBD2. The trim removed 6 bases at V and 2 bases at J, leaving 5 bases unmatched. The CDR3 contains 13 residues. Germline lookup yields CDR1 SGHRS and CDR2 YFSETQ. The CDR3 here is CASTLGGTYEQYF. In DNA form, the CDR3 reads TGCGCCAGCACCCTGGGGGGGACCTACGAGCAGTACTTC.

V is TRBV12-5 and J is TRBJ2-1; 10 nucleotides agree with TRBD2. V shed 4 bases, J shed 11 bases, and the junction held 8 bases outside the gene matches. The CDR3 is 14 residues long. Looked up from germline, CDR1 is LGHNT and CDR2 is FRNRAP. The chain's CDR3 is CASGSSGRRTKQFF. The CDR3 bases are TGTGCTAGTGGTTCTAGCGGGAGAAGGACCAAGCAGTTCTTC.

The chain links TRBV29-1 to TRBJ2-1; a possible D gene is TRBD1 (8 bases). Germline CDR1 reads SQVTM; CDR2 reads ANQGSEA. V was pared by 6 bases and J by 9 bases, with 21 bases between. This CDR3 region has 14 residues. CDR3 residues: CSVRTSQGASEQFF. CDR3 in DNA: TGCAGCGTCCGGACTAGTCAGGGGGCCAGTGAGCAGTTCTTC.

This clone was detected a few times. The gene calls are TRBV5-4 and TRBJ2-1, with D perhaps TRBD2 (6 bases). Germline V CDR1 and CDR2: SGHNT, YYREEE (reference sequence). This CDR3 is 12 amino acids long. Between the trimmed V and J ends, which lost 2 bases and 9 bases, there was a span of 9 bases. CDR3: CASSFRGTEQFF. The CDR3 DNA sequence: TGTGCCAGCAGCTTTCGGGGGACTGAGCAGTTCTTC.

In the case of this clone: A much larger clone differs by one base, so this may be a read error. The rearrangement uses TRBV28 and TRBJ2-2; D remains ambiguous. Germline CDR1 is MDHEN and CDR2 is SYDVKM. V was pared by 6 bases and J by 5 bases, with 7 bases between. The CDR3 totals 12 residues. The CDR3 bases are TGTGCCAGCAGCGGACGGACCGGGGAGCTGTTTTTT. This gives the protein CASSGRTGELFF. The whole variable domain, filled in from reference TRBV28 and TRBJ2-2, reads DVKVTQSSRYLVKRTGEKVFLECVQDMDHENMFWYRQDPGLGLRLIYFSYDVKMKEKGDIPEGYSVSREKKERFSLILESASTNQTSMYLCASSGRTGELFFGEGSRLTVL.

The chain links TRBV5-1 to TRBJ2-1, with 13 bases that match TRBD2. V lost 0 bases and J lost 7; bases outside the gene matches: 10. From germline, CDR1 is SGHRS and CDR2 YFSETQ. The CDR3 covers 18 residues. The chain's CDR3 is CASSLGLAGGGGMNEQFF. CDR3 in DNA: TGCGCCAGCAGCTTGGGACTAGCGGGAGGCGGGGGCATGAATGAGCAGTTCTTC.